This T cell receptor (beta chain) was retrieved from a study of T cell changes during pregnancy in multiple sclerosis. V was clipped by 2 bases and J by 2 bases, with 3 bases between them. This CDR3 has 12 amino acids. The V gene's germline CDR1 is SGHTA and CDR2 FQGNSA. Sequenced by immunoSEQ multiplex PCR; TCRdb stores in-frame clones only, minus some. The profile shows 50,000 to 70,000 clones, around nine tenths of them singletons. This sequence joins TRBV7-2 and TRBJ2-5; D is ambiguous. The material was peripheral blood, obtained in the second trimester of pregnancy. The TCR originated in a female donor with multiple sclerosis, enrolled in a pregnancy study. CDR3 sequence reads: CASSLLQETQYF. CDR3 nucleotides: TGTGCCAGCAGCTTACTGCAAGAGACCCAGTACTTC.